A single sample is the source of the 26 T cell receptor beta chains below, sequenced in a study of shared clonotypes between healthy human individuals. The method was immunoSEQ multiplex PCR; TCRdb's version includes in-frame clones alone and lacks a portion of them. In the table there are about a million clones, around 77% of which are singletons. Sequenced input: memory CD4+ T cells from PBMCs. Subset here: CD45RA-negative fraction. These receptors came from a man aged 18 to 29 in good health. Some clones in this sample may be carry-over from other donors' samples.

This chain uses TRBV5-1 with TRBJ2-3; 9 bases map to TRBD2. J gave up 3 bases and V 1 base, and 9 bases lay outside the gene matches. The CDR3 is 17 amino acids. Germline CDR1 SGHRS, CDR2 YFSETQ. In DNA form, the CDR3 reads TGCGCCAGCAGCTTGCTCCCCAATCTAGCGGGAACAGATACGCAGTATTTT. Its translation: CASSLLPNLAGTDTQYF.

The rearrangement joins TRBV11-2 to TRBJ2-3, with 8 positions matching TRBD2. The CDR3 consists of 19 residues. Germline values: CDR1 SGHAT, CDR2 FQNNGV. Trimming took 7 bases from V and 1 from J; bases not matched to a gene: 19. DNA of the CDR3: TGTGCCAGCACCTGGGCGGGGACTAGGGCCCTGAGCGGCACAGATACGCAGTATTTT. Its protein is CASTWAGTRALSGTDTQYF. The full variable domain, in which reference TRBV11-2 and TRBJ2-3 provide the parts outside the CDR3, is EAGVAQSPRYKIIEKRQSVAFWCNPISGHATLYWYQQILGQGPKLLIQFQNNGVVDDSQLPKDRFSAERLKGVDSTLKIQPAKLEDSAVYLCASTWAGTRALSGTDTQYFGPGTRLTVL.

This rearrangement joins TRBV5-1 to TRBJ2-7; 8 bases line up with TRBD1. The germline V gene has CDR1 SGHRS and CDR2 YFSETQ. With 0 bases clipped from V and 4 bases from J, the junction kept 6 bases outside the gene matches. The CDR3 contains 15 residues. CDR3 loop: CASSLAATGVYEQYF. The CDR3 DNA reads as TGCGCCAGCAGCTTGGCTGCGACAGGGGTGTACGAGCAGTACTTC.

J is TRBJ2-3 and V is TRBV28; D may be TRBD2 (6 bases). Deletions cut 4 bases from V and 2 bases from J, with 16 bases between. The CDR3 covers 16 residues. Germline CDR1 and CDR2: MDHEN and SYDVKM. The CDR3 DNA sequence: TGTGCCAGCAGTTCCGTCGCGGGGACGGCCACAGATACGCAGTATTTT. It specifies CASSSVAGTATDTQYF.

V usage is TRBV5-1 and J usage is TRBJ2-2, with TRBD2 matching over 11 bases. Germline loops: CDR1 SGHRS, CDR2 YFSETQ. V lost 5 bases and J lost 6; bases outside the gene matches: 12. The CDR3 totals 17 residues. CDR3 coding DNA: TGCGCCAGCAGTTACGGACTAGCGGGTTTAGCCGCCGGGGAGCTGTTTTTT. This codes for CASSYGLAGLAAGELFF.

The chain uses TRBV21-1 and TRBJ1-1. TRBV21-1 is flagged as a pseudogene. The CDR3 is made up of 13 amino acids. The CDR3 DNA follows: TGTGCCAGCTGCGGGGGGACAGCCATTGAAGCTTTCTTT. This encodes CASCGGTAIEAFF.

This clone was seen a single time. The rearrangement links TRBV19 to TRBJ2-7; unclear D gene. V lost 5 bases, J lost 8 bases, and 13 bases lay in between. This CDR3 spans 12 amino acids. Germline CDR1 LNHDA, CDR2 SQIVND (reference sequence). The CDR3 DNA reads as TGTGCCAGTAGTCCCTGGTCTGGACAGCAGTACTTC. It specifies CASSPWSGQQYF.

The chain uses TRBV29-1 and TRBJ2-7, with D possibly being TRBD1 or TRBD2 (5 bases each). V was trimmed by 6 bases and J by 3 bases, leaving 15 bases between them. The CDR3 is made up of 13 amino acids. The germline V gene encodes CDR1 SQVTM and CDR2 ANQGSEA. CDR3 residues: CSVDTGPNYEQYF. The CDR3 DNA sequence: TGCAGCGTCGACACGGGACCAAACTACGAGCAGTACTTC.

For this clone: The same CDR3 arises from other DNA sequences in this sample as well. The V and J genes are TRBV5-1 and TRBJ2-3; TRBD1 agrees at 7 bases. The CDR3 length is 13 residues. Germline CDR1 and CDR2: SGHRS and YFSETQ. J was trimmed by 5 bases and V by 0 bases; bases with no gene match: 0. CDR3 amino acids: CASSLDRGDTQYF. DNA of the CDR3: TGCGCCAGCAGCTTGGACAGGGGAGATACGCAGTATTTT.

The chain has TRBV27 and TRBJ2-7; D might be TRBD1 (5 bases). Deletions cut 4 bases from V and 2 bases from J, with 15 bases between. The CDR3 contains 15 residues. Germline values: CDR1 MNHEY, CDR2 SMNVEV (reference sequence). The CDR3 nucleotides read TGTGCCAGCAGTTCACGCGCGCAAGGGGCCTACGAGCAGTACTTC. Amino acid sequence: CASSSRAQGAYEQYF.

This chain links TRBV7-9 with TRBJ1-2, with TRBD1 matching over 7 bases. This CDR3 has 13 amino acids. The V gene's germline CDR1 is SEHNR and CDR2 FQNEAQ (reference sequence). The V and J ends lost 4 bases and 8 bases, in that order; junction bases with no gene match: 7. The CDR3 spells CASSYPGDRGYTF. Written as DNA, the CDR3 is TGTGCCAGCAGCTACCCGGGGGACAGAGGCTACACCTTC.

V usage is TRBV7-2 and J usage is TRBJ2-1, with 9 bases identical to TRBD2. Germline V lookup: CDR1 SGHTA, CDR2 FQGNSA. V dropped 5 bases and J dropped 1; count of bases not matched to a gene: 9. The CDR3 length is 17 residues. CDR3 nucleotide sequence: TGTGCCAGCAGCCCCAGACTAGCGGCGAATTCCTACAATGAGCAGTTCTTC. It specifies CASSPRLAANSYNEQFF.

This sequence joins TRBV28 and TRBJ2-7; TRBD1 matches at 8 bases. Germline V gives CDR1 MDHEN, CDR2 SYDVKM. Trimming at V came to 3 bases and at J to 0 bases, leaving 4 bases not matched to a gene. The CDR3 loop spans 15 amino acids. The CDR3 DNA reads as TGTGCCAGCAGTTTTCAGGGGGCGAGCTCCTACGAGCAGTACTTC. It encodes CASSFQGASSYEQYF.

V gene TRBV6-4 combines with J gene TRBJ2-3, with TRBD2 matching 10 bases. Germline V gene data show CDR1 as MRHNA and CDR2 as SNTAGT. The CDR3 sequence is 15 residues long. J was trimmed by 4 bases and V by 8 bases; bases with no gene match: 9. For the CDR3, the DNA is TGTGCCAGCGGGGAAGCGGGAGGGCCACCAGATACGCAGTATTTT. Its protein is CASGEAGGPPDTQYF.

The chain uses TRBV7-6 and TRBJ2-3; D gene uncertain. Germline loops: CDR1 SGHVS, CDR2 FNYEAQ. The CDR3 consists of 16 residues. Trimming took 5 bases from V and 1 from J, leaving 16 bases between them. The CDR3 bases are TGTGCCAGCAGCCACCCTGAAGGGTCGGGCACAGATACGCAGTATTTT. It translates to CASSHPEGSGTDTQYF.

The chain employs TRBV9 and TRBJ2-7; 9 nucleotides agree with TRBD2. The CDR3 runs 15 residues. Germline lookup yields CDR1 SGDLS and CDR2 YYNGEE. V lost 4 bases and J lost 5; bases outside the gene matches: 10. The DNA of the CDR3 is TGTGCCAGCAGCCCCCGGTTTAGCGGGAGCGACGAGCAGTACTTC. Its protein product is CASSPRFSGSDEQYF.

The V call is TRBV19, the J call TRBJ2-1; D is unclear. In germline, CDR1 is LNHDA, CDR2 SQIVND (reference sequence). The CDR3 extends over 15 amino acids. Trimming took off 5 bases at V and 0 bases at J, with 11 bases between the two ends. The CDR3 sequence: CASSVTHSSYNEQFF. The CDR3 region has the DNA TGTGCCAGTAGTGTGACACATAGCTCCTACAATGAGCAGTTCTTC.

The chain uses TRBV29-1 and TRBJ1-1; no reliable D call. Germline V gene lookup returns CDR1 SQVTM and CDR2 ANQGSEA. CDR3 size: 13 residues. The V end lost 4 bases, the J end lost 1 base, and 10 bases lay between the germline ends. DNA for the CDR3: TGCAGCGTTGCCAATGTAGGGAACACTGAAGCTTTCTTT. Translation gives CSVANVGNTEAFF.

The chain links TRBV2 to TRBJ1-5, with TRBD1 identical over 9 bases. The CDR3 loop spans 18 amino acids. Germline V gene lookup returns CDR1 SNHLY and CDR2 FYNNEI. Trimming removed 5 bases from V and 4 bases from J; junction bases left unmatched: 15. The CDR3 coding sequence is TGTGCCAGCAGTTCCGCTCCGGGACAGGGAGTTCGGAATCAGCCCCAGCATTTT. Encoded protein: CASSSAPGQGVRNQPQHF.

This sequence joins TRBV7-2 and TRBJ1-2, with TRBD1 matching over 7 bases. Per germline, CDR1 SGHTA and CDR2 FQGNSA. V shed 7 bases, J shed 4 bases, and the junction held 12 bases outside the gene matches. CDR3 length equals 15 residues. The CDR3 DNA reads TGTGCCAGCACCAAAGCGAGGGGGCAGGGCTATGGCTACACCTTC. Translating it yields CASTKARGQGYGYTF.

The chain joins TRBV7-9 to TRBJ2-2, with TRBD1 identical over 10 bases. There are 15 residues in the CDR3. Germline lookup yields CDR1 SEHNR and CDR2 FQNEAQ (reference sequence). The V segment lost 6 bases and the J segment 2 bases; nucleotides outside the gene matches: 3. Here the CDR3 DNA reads TGTGCCAGCAGGGAGACAGGGGGCAACACCGGGGAGCTGTTTTTT. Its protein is CASRETGGNTGELFF.

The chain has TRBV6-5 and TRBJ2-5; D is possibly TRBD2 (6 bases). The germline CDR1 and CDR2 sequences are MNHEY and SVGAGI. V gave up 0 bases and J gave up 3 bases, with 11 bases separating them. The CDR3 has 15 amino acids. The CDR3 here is CASSYSGGVEETQYF. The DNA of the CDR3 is TGTGCCAGCAGTTACTCCGGAGGGGTCGAAGAGACCCAGTACTTC.

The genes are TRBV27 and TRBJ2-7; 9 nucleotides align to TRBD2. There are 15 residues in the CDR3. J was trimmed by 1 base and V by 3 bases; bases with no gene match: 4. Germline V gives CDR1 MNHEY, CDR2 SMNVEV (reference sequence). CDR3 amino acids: CASSFHAGGSYEQYF. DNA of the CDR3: TGTGCCAGCAGTTTCCATGCGGGAGGGTCCTACGAGCAGTACTTC.

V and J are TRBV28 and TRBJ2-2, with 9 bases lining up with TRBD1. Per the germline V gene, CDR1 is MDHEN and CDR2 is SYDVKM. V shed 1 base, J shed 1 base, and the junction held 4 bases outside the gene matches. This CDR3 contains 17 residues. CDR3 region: CASSLSPGQGNTGELFF. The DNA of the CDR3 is TGTGCCAGCAGTTTATCCCCGGGACAGGGGAACACCGGGGAGCTGTTTTTT.

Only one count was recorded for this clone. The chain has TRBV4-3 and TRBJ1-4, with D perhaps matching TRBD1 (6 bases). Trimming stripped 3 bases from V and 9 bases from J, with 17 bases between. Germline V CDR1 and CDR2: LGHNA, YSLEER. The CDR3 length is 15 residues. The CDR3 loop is CASSHESGGGQKLFF. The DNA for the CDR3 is TGCGCCAGCAGCCATGAATCCGGGGGGGGCCAAAAACTGTTTTTT.

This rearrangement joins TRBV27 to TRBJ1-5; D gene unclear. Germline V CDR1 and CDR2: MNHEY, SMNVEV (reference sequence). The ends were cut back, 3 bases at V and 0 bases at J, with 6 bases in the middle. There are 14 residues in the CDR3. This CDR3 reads CASSFDGSNQPQHF. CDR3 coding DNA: TGTGCCAGCAGTTTCGACGGTAGCAATCAGCCCCAGCATTTT.